Following are 8 T cell receptor beta chains from one sample sequenced in a study of blood T cell repertoires in COVID-19. Profiling relied on immunoSEQ multiplex PCR, and the TCRdb table lists in-frame clones only, not all of them. The sample has some 210,000 clones, 75% to 85% seen once; the top ten hold 4.3%. The sequenced sample was PBMCs or T cells enriched from blood (not recorded which). These receptor sequences come from a man aged 25-45 years with acute COVID-19.

This clone came up once. The gene calls are TRBV5-6 and TRBJ2-5; 9 nucleotides match TRBD1. From germline, CDR1 is SGHDT and CDR2 YYEEEE. The CDR3 length is 15 residues. The J segment lost 4 bases and the V segment lost 0 bases, leaving 4 bases of the junction unmatched. CDR3 in amino acids: CASSLGQGVGETQYF. CDR3 nucleotides: TGTGCCAGCAGCTTGGGACAGGGGGTAGGAGAGACCCAGTACTTC.

This chain uses TRBV6-5 with TRBJ2-2, with D unclear. The CDR3 consists of 15 residues. V lost 7 bases and J lost 1, with 13 bases in between. Germline V CDR1 and CDR2: MNHEY, SVGAGI. In nucleotides, the CDR3 is TGTGCCAGCAAAACAGACGGAAAGAACACCGGGGAGCTGTTTTTT. Translated, it gives CASKTDGKNTGELFF.

J is TRBJ1-1 and V is TRBV2; D uncertain. Germline V gene sequence: CDR1 SNHLY, CDR2 FYNNEI. V was pared by 5 bases and J by 1 base, with 8 bases between. The CDR3 covers 13 residues. CDR3 sequence reads: CASSREANTEAFF. Written as DNA, the CDR3 is TGTGCCAGCAGTCGGGAGGCGAACACTGAAGCTTTCTTT. The full variable domain, in which reference TRBV2 and TRBJ1-1 provide the parts outside the CDR3, is EPEVTQTPSHQVTQMGQEVILRCVPISNHLYFYWYRQILGQKVEFLVSFYNNEISEKSEIFDDQFSVERPDGSNFTLKIRSTKLEDSAMYFCASSREANTEAFFGQGTRLTVV.

This rearrangement joins TRBV6-5 to TRBJ1-1; TRBD1 might be the D (5 bases). Trimming pared 5 bases from V and 5 bases from J, leaving 9 bases between. Germline loops: CDR1 MNHEY, CDR2 SVGAGI. The CDR3 extends over 12 amino acids. The DNA for the CDR3 is TGTGCCAGCAGTAATCGGGGGACTGAAGCTTTCTTT. Translated: CASSNRGTEAFF.

This clone was observed once. The chain uses TRBV9 and TRBJ2-1; TRBD1 agrees at 8 bases. The CDR3 consists of 15 residues. V was pared by 0 bases and J by 3 bases, with 2 bases of the junction left unmatched. Germline lookup yields CDR1 SGDLS and CDR2 YYNGEE. The CDR3 region has the DNA TGTGCCAGCAGCGTAGGGACAGGGAGCTACAATGAGCAGTTCTTC. Translating gives CASSVGTGSYNEQFF.

The chain uses TRBV7-9 and TRBJ2-3; possibly TRBD1 for D (6 bases). V gave up 1 base and J gave up 8 bases, with 10 bases separating them. The CDR3 has 13 amino acids. Germline CDR1 reads SEHNR; CDR2 reads FQNEAQ (reference sequence). CDR3 amino acids: CASSLEGTRTQYF. CDR3 DNA sequence: TGTGCCAGCAGCTTAGAGGGGACACGTACGCAGTATTTT.

The chain recombines TRBV6-5 with TRBJ2-7, with 11 positions matching TRBD2. V lost 7 bases to trimming and J lost 3 bases; unmatched junction nucleotides: 8. Per germline, CDR1 MNHEY and CDR2 SVGAGI. CDR3 length: 15 residues. This chain's CDR3 is CASIATSGEFYEQYF. CDR3 bases: TGTGCCAGCATCGCGACTAGCGGGGAGTTCTACGAGCAGTACTTC.

The rearrangement uses TRBV19 and TRBJ1-1; D unclear. Trimming stripped 6 bases from V and 3 bases from J, with 17 bases between. The germline gives CDR1 LNHDA, CDR2 SQIVND (reference sequence). The CDR3 consists of 15 residues. CDR3 protein: CASSRFEAGDTEAFF. Here the CDR3 DNA reads TGTGCCAGTAGCAGATTTGAGGCCGGGGACACTGAAGCTTTCTTT.